Below, one T cell receptor beta chain is given with its context. Measured with immunoSEQ multiplex PCR; TCRdb has only the in-frame clones, and not every one. Of 150,000 or so clones listed, about 90% are singletons. The entry originates in a study of blood T cell repertoires in COVID-19. The germline V gene encodes CDR1 SGDLS and CDR2 YYNGEE. V lost 3 bases, J lost 1 base, and 19 bases lay in between. The CDR3 runs 17 residues. Sequenced input: peripheral blood. The TCR comes from a man between 45 and 60 years old with acute or convalescent COVID-19. The genes are TRBV9 and TRBJ1-2, with D perhaps matching TRBD1 (6 bases). CDR3 sequence (DNA): TGTGCCAGCAGCGCCCCGGACAGCATAAAACGTAACTATGGCTACACCTTC. It yields the protein CASSAPDSIKRNYGYTF. Using reference TRBV9 and TRBJ1-2 for the parts outside the CDR3, the full variable domain is DSGVTQTPKHLITATGQRVTLRCSPRSGDLSVYWYQQSLDQGLQFLIQYYNGEERAKGNILERFSAQQFPDLHSELNLSSLELGDSALYFCASSAPDSIKRNYGYTFGSGTRLTVV.